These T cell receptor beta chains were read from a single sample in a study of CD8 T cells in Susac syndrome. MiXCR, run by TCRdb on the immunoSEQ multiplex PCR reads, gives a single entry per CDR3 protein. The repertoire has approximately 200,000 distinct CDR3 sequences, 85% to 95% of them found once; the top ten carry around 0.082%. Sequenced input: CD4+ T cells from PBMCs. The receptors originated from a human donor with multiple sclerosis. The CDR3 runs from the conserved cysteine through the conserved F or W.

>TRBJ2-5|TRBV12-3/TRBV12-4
CASSLRHQETQYF
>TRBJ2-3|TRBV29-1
CSVSPGYTDTQYF
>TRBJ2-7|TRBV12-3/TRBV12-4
CASSSGPRELDEQYF
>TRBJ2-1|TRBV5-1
CASSLTGRVYNEQFF
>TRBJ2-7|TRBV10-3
CAISEGSYEQYF
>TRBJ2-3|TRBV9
CASSDSGTEITDTQYF
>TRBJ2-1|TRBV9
CASSVVSASYNEQFF
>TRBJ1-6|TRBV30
CAWGTGNSPLHF
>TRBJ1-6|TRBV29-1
CSVDGQHNSPLHF
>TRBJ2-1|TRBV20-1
CSAGTGRFF
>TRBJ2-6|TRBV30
CSLSGANVLTF
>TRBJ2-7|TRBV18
CASSLSVTNYEQYF
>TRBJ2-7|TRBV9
CASSVGGGARQKEQYF
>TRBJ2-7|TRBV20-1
CSARPRDRGYEQYF
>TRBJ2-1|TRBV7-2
CASSLGLRGGRNEQFF
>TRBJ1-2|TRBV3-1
CASSGTRRDSPTYGYTF
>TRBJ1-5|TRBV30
CAWQSYGGNQPQHF
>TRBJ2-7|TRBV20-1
CSATTTGGGEQYF
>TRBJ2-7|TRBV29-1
CSFRRGAQYEQYF
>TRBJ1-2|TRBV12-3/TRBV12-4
CASSLQGDYGYTF
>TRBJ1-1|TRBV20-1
CSARDTTMNTEAFF
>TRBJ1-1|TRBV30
CAWSVRGNTEAFF
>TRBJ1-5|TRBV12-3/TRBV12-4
CASSPGGAVNQPQHF
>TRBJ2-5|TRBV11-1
CASSSDREEETQYF
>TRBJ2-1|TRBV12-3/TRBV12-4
CASTWGAGTYYNEQFF
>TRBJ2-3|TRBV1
CTSSPGGSTDTQYF
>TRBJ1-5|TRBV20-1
CSARDTGGSNQPQHF
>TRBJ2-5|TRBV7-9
CASRRTSGGKETQYF